Sequencing of this T cell receptor beta chain was carried out in a study of cytotoxic CD8 clonotypes in ibrutinib-treated CLL. The wider study: Sample averages reached 255,043 productive templates and 80,000 to 100,000 productive rearrangements.

This clone is categorized as medium-sized (0.01 to 0.1%). The intended depth for sequencing was 1 in 200,000 to 1 in 1 million T cells. TCRdb's table, derived via immunoSEQ multiplex PCR, lists solely in-frame clones and lacks some. The sample records fewer than 45,000 clones, approximately 45% being singletons. Per the germline V gene, CDR1 is SGHRS and CDR2 is YFSETQ. This CDR3 is 15 amino acids long. The V and J ends lost 1 base and 1 base, in that order; junction bases with no gene match: 3. Sequencing was performed on PBMCs, taken before ibrutinib treatment. The TCR originated in a human donor with chronic lymphocytic leukemia. The rearrangement uses TRBV5-1 and TRBJ2-5, with TRBD2 matching 8 bases. In nucleotides, the CDR3 is TGCGCCAGCAGCTTGAAACTAGCGGCCCAAGAGACCCAGTACTTC. Translated, it gives CASSLKLAAQETQYF.